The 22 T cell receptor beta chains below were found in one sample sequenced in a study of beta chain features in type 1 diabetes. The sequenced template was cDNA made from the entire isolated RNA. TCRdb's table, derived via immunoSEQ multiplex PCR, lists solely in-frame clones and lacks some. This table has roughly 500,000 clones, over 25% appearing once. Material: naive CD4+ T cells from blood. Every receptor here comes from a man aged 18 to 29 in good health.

This CDR3 is CASSLGGGVNEQFF. In DNA, the CDR3 is TGTGCCAGCAGCTTGGGCGGTGGGGTCAATGAGCAGTTCTTC. This chain connects TRBV5-4 to TRBJ2-1, with no clear D. Trimming left V 0 bases short and J 6 bases short, with 10 bases between. The CDR3 totals 14 residues. The germline CDR1 and CDR2 sequences are SGHNT and YYREEE (reference sequence).

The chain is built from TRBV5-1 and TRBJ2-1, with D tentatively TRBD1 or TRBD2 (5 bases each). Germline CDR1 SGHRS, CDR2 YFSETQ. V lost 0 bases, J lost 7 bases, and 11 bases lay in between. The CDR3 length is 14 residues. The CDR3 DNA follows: TGCGCCAGCAGCTTGGAGGGCAGGGAGAATGAGCAGTTCTTC. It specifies CASSLEGRENEQFF.

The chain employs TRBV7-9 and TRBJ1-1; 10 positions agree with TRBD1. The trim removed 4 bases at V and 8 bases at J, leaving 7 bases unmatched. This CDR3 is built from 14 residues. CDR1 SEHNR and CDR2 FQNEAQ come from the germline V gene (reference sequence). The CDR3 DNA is TGTGCCAGCAGCTCGGCCCGGGACAGGGGAGAAGCTTTCTTT. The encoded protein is CASSSARDRGEAFF.

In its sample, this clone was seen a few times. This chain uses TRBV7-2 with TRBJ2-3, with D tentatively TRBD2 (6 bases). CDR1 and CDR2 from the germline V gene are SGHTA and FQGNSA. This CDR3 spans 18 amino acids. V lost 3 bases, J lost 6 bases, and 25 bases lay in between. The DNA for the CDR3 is TGTGCCAGCAGCTTTAGGCCCCCAGCGGGCAACGTCGTGGATACGCAGTATTTT. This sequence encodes CASSFRPPAGNVVDTQYF.

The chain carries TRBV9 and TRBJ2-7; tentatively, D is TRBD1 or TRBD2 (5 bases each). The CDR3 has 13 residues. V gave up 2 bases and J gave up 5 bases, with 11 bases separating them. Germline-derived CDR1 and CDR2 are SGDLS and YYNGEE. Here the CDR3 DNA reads TGTGCCAGCAGCGTGGACACTAGTAACGAGCAGTACTTC. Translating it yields CASSVDTSNEQYF.

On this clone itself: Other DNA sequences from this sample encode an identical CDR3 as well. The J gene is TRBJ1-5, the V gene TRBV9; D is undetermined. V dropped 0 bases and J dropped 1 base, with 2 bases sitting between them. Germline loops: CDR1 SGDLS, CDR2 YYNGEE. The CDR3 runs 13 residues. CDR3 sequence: CASSVGSNQPQHF. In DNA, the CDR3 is TGTGCCAGCAGCGTAGGAAGCAATCAGCCCCAGCATTTT.

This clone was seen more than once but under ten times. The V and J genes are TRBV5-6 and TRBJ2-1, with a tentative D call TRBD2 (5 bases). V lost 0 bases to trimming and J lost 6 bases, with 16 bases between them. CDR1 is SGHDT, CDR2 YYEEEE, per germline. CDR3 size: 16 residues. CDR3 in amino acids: CASSLARVASLNEQFF. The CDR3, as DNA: TGTGCCAGCAGCTTGGCCCGGGTGGCTAGCCTCAATGAGCAGTTCTTC. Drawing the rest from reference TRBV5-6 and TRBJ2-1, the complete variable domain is DAGVTQSPTHLIKTRGQQVTLRCSPKSGHDTVSWYQQALGQGPQFIFQYYEEEERQRGNFPDRFSGHQFPNYSSELNVNALLLGDSALYLCASSLARVASLNEQFFGPGTRLTVL.

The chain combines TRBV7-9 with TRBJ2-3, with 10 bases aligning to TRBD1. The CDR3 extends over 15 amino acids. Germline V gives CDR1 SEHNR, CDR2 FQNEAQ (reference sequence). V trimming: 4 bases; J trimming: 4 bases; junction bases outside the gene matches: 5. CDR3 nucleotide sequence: TGTGCCAGCAGCTCGTCCGGGACAGGGGCAGATACGCAGTATTTT. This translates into CASSSSGTGADTQYF. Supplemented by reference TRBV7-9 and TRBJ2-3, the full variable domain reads DTGVSQNPRHKITKRGQNVTFRCDPISEHNRLYWYRQTLGQGPEFLTYFQNEAQLEKSRLLSDRFSAERPKGSFSTLEIQRTEQGDSAMYLCASSSSGTGADTQYFGPGTRLTVL.

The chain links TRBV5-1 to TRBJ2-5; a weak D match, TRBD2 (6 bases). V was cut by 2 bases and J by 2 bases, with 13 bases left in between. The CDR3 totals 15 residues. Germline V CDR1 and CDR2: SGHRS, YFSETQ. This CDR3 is CASSFNSGGQETQYF. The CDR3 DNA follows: TGCGCCAGCAGCTTTAATAGCGGAGGACAAGAGACCCAGTACTTC.

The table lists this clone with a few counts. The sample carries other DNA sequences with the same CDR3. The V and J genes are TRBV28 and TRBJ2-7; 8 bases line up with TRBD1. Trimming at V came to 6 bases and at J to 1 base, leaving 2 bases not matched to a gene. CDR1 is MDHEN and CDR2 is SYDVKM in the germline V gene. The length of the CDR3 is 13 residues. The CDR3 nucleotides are TGTGCCAGCAGCCGGGACAGGTCCTACGAGCAGTACTTC. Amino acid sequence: CASSRDRSYEQYF.

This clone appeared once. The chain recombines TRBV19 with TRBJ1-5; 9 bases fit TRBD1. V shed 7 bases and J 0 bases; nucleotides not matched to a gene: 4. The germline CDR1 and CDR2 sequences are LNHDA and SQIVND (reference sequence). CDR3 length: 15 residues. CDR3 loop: CASTPGQGSNQPQHF. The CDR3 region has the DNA TGTGCCAGTACTCCGGGACAGGGTAGCAATCAGCCCCAGCATTTT.

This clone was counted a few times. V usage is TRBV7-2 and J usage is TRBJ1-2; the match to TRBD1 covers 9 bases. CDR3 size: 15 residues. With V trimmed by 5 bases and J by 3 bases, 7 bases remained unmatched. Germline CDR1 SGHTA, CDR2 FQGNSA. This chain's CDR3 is CASSTGQGGDYGYTF. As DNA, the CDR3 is TGTGCCAGCAGCACGGGACAGGGAGGCGACTATGGCTACACCTTC.

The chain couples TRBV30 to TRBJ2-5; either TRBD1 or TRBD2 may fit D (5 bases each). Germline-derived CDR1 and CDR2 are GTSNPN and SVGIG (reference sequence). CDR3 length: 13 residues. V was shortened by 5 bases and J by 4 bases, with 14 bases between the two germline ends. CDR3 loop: CAWGNLRGETQYF. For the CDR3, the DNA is TGTGCCTGGGGCAATCTGAGGGGAGAGACCCAGTACTTC. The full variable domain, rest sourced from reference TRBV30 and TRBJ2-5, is SQTIHQWPATLVQPVGSPLSLECTVEGTSNPNLYWYRQAAGRGLQLLFYSVGIGQISSEVPQNLSASRPQDRQFILSSKKLLLSDSGFYLCAWGNLRGETQYFGPGTRLLVL.

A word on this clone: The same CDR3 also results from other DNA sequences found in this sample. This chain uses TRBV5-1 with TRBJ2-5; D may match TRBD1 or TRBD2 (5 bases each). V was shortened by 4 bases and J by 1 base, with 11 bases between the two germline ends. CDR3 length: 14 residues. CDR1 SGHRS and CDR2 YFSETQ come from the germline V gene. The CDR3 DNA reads TGCGCCAGCAGCCTCGGGACGATCCAAGAGACCCAGTACTTC. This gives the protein CASSLGTIQETQYF.

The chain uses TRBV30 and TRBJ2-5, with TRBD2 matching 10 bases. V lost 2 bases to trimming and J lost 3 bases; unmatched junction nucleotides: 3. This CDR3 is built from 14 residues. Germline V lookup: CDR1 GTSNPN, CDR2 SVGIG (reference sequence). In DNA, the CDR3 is TGTGCCTGGAGTACGGGACTAGCGAAAGAGACCCAGTACTTC. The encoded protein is CAWSTGLAKETQYF.

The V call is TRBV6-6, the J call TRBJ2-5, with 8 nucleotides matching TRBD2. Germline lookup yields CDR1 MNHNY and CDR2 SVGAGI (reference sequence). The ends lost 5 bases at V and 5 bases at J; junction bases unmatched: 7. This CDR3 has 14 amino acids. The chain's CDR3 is CASSRGSGTETQYF. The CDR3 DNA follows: TGTGCCAGCAGTAGGGGTAGCGGGACCGAGACCCAGTACTTC.

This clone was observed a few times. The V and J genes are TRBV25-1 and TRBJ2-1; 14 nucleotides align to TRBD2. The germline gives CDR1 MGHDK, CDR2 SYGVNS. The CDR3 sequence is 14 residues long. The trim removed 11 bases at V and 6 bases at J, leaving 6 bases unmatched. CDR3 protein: CAGIGTSGGNEQFF. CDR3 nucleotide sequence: TGTGCCGGAATAGGGACTAGCGGGGGCAATGAGCAGTTCTTC.

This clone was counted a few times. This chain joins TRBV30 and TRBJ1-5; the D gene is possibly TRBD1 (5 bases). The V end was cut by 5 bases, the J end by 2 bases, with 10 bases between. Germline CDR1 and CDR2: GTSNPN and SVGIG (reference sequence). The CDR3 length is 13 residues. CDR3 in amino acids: CAWDRGGNQPQHF. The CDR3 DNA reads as TGTGCCTGGGATAGGGGAGGCAATCAGCCCCAGCATTTT. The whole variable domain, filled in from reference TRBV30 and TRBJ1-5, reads SQTIHQWPATLVQPVGSPLSLECTVEGTSNPNLYWYRQAAGRGLQLLFYSVGIGQISSEVPQNLSASRPQDRQFILSSKKLLLSDSGFYLCAWDRGGNQPQHFGDGTRLSIL.

This chain's CDR3 is CASSLESGGTGSQYF. CDR3 coding DNA: TGTGCCAGCAGCTTAGAATCCGGCGGAACCGGGTCCCAGTACTTC. V usage is TRBV11-2 and J usage is TRBJ2-5; no definite D call. CDR3 length equals 15 residues. The germline V gene encodes CDR1 SGHAT and CDR2 FQNNGV. V was clipped by 0 bases and J by 9 bases, with 17 bases between them.

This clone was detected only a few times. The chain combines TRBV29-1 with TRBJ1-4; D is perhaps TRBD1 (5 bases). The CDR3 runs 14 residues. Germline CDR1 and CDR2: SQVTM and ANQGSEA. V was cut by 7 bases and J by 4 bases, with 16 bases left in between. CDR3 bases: TGCAGCGCTGCCCGGGGGACCAATAATGAAAAACTGTTTTTT. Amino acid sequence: CSAARGTNNEKLFF.

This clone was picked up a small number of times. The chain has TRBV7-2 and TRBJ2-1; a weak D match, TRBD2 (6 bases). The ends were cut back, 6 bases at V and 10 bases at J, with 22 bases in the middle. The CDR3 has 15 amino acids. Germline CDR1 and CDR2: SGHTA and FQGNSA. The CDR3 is CASRPTLTSSDEQFF. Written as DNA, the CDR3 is TGTGCCAGCAGGCCGACACTGACTAGTTCGGACGAGCAGTTCTTC.

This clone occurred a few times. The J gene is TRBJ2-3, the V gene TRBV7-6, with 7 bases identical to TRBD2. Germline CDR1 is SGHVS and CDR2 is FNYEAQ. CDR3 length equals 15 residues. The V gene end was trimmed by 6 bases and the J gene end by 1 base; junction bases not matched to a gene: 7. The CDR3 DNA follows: TGTGCCAGCAGTTCACTAGCGCGAGGCACAGATACGCAGTATTTT. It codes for CASSSLARGTDTQYF.